This TCR beta chain was observed in a study of blood T cell repertoires in COVID-19. Profiling relied on immunoSEQ multiplex PCR, and the TCRdb table lists in-frame clones only, not all of them. The sample contains tens of thousands of clones, 78% of which appear only once. Material for sequencing was peripheral blood. The sequence was obtained from an elderly man with acute or convalescent COVID-19.

In DNA form, the CDR3 reads TGTGCCAGTAGTACCGGGACAGGGGGCAACACCGGGGAGCTGTTTTTT. It is translated as CASSTGTGGNTGELFF. The chain links TRBV19 to TRBJ2-2; 12 bases line up with TRBD1. V was pared by 4 bases and J by 2 bases, with 2 bases of the junction left unmatched. Germline loops: CDR1 LNHDA, CDR2 SQIVND (reference sequence). The CDR3 loop spans 16 amino acids.